These T cell receptor beta chains were read from a single sample in a study of blood T cell repertoires in COVID-19. Profiled with immunoSEQ multiplex PCR; TCRdb holds only in-frame clones, not every one. The top ten clones hold 4.5% to 7% of a sample with a few hundred thousand clones, 70% to 90% of them seen once. Sequenced: PBMCs or T cells enriched from blood (not recorded which). The receptors originated from a woman in her twenties or thirties who had recovered from COVID-19. Each CDR3 is given with its conserved first and last residue. The order of the fields is J gene, clone size, V gene, D gene, CDR3 protein, CDR3 DNA. A D gene is named only where the DNA matches it firmly. Clone size, where shown, is once, few, many, or a class for clones that have expanded.

j_gene: TRBJ1-4
abundance: .
v_gene: TRBV3-1/TRBV3-2
d_gene: .
CDR3aa: CASSYPTGLGEKLFF
CDR3nt: TGTGCCAGCAGCTACCCGACAGGCCTAGGGGAAAAACTGTTTTTT

j_gene: TRBJ1-1
abundance: .
v_gene: TRBV3-1/TRBV3-2
d_gene: TRBD1
CDR3aa: CASSQGGQGTTEAFF
CDR3nt: TGTGCCAGCAGCCAAGGAGGACAGGGGACGACTGAAGCTTTCTTT

j_gene: TRBJ1-2
abundance: .
v_gene: TRBV5-8
d_gene: TRBD1
CDR3aa: CASSSTGPYGYTF
CDR3nt: TGTGCCAGCAGCTCGACAGGGCCCTATGGCTACACCTTC

j_gene: TRBJ2-5
abundance: .
v_gene: TRBV29-1
d_gene: TRBD1
CDR3aa: CSVELPRDRGPGTQYF
CDR3nt: TGCAGCGTTGAGTTACCCCGGGACAGGGGGCCCGGGACCCAGTACTTC

j_gene: TRBJ2-5
abundance: .
v_gene: TRBV5-1
d_gene: TRBD1
CDR3aa: CASSFGRGPETQYF
CDR3nt: TGCGCCAGCAGCTTCGGCAGGGGGCCTGAGACCCAGTACTTC

j_gene: TRBJ2-7
abundance: .
v_gene: TRBV19
d_gene: .
CDR3aa: CASSPGSLSYEQYF
CDR3nt: TGTGCCAGTAGTCCGGGGAGTTTATCCTACGAGCAGTACTTC

j_gene: TRBJ1-2
abundance: .
v_gene: TRBV29-1
d_gene: .
CDR3aa: CSAQGPPYGYTF
CDR3nt: TGCAGCGCCCAGGGCCCACCATATGGCTACACCTTC

j_gene: TRBJ2-5
abundance: once
v_gene: TRBV18
d_gene: TRBD2
CDR3aa: CASSPQLAGAQETQYF
CDR3nt: TGTGCCAGCTCACCACAGCTAGCGGGTGCCCAAGAGACCCAGTACTTC

j_gene: TRBJ1-1
abundance: .
v_gene: TRBV12-2
d_gene: .
CDR3aa: CASRLAYPLHREGEYTEAFF
CDR3nt: TGTGCAAGTCGCTTAGCGTACCCCCTTCACAGGGAGGGAGAGTACACTGAAGCTTTCTTT

j_gene: TRBJ2-3
abundance: .
v_gene: TRBV27
d_gene: .
CDR3aa: CASSLTGGTDTQYF
CDR3nt: TGTGCCAGCTCCCTAACCGGGGGCACAGATACGCAGTATTTT

j_gene: TRBJ1-2
abundance: .
v_gene: TRBV7-9
d_gene: .
CDR3aa: CASSLVGGQANYGYTF
CDR3nt: TGTGCCAGCAGCTTAGTTGGGGGCCAAGCTAACTATGGCTACACCTTC

j_gene: TRBJ1-5
abundance: .
v_gene: TRBV19
d_gene: .
CDR3aa: CASLDRSNQPQHF
CDR3nt: TGTGCCAGCCTGGACAGAAGCAATCAGCCCCAGCATTTT

j_gene: TRBJ1-5
abundance: .
v_gene: TRBV3-1/TRBV3-2
d_gene: TRBD1
CDR3aa: CASSRKFTGDQPQHF
CDR3nt: TGTGCCAGCAGCCGGAAATTCACAGGGGATCAGCCCCAGCATTTT

j_gene: TRBJ2-5
abundance: .
v_gene: TRBV5-1
d_gene: TRBD2
CDR3aa: CASSPAAGLAGGGRETQYF
CDR3nt: TGCGCCAGCAGTCCCGCCGCGGGGCTAGCGGGGGGCGGTCGAGAGACCCAGTACTTC

j_gene: TRBJ1-3
abundance: .
v_gene: TRBV11-2
d_gene: .
CDR3aa: CASSSTASSGNTIYF
CDR3nt: TGTGCCAGCAGCTCAACCGCGAGCTCTGGAAACACCATATATTTT

j_gene: TRBJ1-2
abundance: .
v_gene: TRBV9
d_gene: .
CDR3aa: CASSLGTSAGYGYTF
CDR3nt: TGTGCCAGCAGCCTAGGGACTTCAGCGGGCTATGGCTACACCTTC

j_gene: TRBJ1-3
abundance: few
v_gene: TRBV5-5
d_gene: .
CDR3aa: CASSWDIGSGNTIYF
CDR3nt: TGTGCCAGCAGCTGGGACATCGGCTCTGGAAACACCATATATTTT

j_gene: TRBJ1-2
abundance: .
v_gene: TRBV19
d_gene: .
CDR3aa: CASSINPGRVRGYTF
CDR3nt: TGTGCCAGTAGTATAAACCCAGGTCGCGTGCGCGGCTACACCTTC

j_gene: TRBJ1-1
abundance: .
v_gene: TRBV5-1
d_gene: .
CDR3aa: CASTDGRGSTEAFF
CDR3nt: TGCGCCAGCACCGACGGCAGGGGAAGCACTGAAGCTTTCTTT

j_gene: TRBJ1-5
abundance: .
v_gene: TRBV5-1
d_gene: .
CDR3aa: CASSLAGQRNQPQHF
CDR3nt: TGCGCCAGCAGCCTCGCGGGCCAACGCAATCAGCCCCAGCATTTT

j_gene: TRBJ1-4
abundance: .
v_gene: TRBV7-9
d_gene: TRBD1
CDR3aa: CASSLARWTGVEKLFF
CDR3nt: TGTGCCAGCAGCTTAGCGCGGTGGACAGGGGTCGAAAAACTGTTTTTT

j_gene: TRBJ1-5
abundance: .
v_gene: TRBV28
d_gene: TRBD1
CDR3aa: CASRTGGRENQPQHF
CDR3nt: TGTGCCAGCAGGACAGGGGGCAGGGAGAATCAGCCCCAGCATTTT

j_gene: TRBJ1-1
abundance: .
v_gene: TRBV19
d_gene: TRBD1
CDR3aa: CASRLPAAGGNTEAFF
CDR3nt: TGTGCCAGTAGACTCCCGGCGGCAGGGGGGAACACTGAAGCTTTCTTT

j_gene: TRBJ2-1
abundance: .
v_gene: TRBV5-1
d_gene: TRBD2
CDR3aa: CASSLSLAGGRAWFF
CDR3nt: TGCGCCAGCAGCTTGAGCCTAGCGGGGGGGCGTGCGTGGTTCTTC

j_gene: TRBJ1-1
abundance: .
v_gene: TRBV10-2
d_gene: .
CDR3aa: CASGRGQNTEAFF
CDR3nt: TGCGCCAGCGGAAGGGGACAGAACACTGAAGCTTTCTTT

j_gene: TRBJ1-6
abundance: few
v_gene: TRBV12-3/TRBV12-4
d_gene: TRBD1
CDR3aa: CASGTGYNSPLHF
CDR3nt: TGTGCCAGCGGGACAGGGTATAATTCACCCCTCCACTTT

j_gene: TRBJ1-2
abundance: .
v_gene: TRBV19
d_gene: .
CDR3aa: CASSSRGGSGGYTF
CDR3nt: TGTGCCAGTAGTAGCCGCGGGGGAAGCGGCGGCTACACCTTC

j_gene: TRBJ1-1
abundance: few
v_gene: TRBV7-2
d_gene: .
CDR3aa: CASSLQVWATEAFF
CDR3nt: TGTGCCAGCAGCCTTCAGGTATGGGCCACTGAAGCTTTCTTT

j_gene: TRBJ2-2
abundance: .
v_gene: TRBV19
d_gene: TRBD1
CDR3aa: CASSMGQANTGELFF
CDR3nt: TGTGCCAGTAGTATGGGACAGGCGAACACCGGGGAGCTGTTTTTT

j_gene: TRBJ2-7
abundance: .
v_gene: TRBV18
d_gene: TRBD1
CDR3aa: CASSPVESRQGAAYEQYF
CDR3nt: TGTGCCAGCTCACCGGTCGAAAGCCGACAGGGGGCGGCCTACGAGCAGTACTTC

j_gene: TRBJ2-3
abundance: .
v_gene: TRBV19
d_gene: .
CDR3aa: CASGQMGGTDTQYF
CDR3nt: TGTGCCAGTGGCCAGATGGGAGGTACAGATACGCAGTATTTT

j_gene: TRBJ1-5
abundance: .
v_gene: TRBV12-5
d_gene: TRBD1
CDR3aa: CASGLQVDRRIHF
CDR3nt: TGTGCTAGTGGTTTGCAAGTGGACAGGAGGATTCATTTT

j_gene: TRBJ2-3
abundance: .
v_gene: TRBV18
d_gene: .
CDR3aa: CASSPTSDTQYF
CDR3nt: TGTGCCAGCTCACCGACAAGTGATACGCAGTATTTT

j_gene: TRBJ1-6
abundance: .
v_gene: TRBV5-5
d_gene: .
CDR3aa: CASSSTGNSPLHF
CDR3nt: TGTGCCAGCAGCTCCACAGGGAATTCACCCCTCCACTTT

j_gene: TRBJ2-3
abundance: .
v_gene: TRBV7-3
d_gene: TRBD1
CDR3aa: CASSLGSGQGADTQYF
CDR3nt: TGTGCCAGCAGCTTAGGGTCGGGACAGGGGGCAGATACGCAGTATTTT

j_gene: TRBJ2-7
abundance: .
v_gene: TRBV14
d_gene: TRBD1
CDR3aa: CASSQQQGAGPYEQYF
CDR3nt: TGTGCCAGCAGCCAACAACAGGGGGCCGGCCCCTACGAGCAGTACTTC

j_gene: TRBJ1-1
abundance: .
v_gene: TRBV3-1/TRBV3-2
d_gene: .
CDR3aa: CASSQDRGGTNTEAFF
CDR3nt: TGTGCCAGCAGCCAAGATCGGGGAGGGACGAACACTGAAGCTTTCTTT

j_gene: TRBJ2-3
abundance: .
v_gene: TRBV7-2
d_gene: .
CDR3aa: CASSLVARESTDTQYF
CDR3nt: TGTGCCAGCAGCTTAGTAGCGCGCGAAAGCACAGATACGCAGTATTTT

j_gene: TRBJ1-4
abundance: .
v_gene: TRBV2
d_gene: TRBD1
CDR3aa: CASTLRGHSTNEKLFF
CDR3nt: TGTGCCAGCACCCTAAGGGGGCATTCAACTAATGAAAAACTGTTTTTT

j_gene: TRBJ1-5
abundance: .
v_gene: TRBV6-5
d_gene: TRBD1
CDR3aa: CASNFGTGVDQPQHF
CDR3nt: TGTGCCAGCAATTTTGGGACAGGGGTAGATCAGCCCCAGCATTTT

j_gene: TRBJ2-3
abundance: .
v_gene: TRBV3-1/TRBV3-2
d_gene: .
CDR3aa: CASSLGGGTDTQYF
CDR3nt: TGTGCCAGCAGCCTAGGGGGGGGCACGGATACGCAGTATTTT

j_gene: TRBJ1-5
abundance: .
v_gene: TRBV19
d_gene: TRBD1
CDR3aa: CASSVPGQPGSQPQHF
CDR3nt: TGTGCCAGTAGTGTACCGGGACAGCCCGGGAGTCAGCCCCAGCATTTT

j_gene: TRBJ1-2
abundance: .
v_gene: TRBV7-8
d_gene: .
CDR3aa: CASSPPGSHGNYGYTF
CDR3nt: TGTGCCAGCAGCCCCCCGGGGTCCCATGGTAACTATGGCTACACCTTC

j_gene: TRBJ2-1
abundance: .
v_gene: TRBV18
d_gene: TRBD2
CDR3aa: CASSGLGRGMYNEQFF
CDR3nt: TGTGCCAGCTCCGGTTTGGGGCGGGGGATGTACAATGAGCAGTTCTTC

j_gene: TRBJ2-7
abundance: .
v_gene: TRBV7-9
d_gene: .
CDR3aa: CASSLALTGYEQYF
CDR3nt: TGTGCCAGCAGCTTAGCGCTAACGGGCTACGAGCAGTACTTC

j_gene: TRBJ2-7
abundance: .
v_gene: TRBV6-5
d_gene: .
CDR3aa: CASSYSQGGYEQYF
CDR3nt: TGTGCCAGCAGTTACTCCCAGGGAGGCTACGAGCAGTACTTC

j_gene: TRBJ1-4
abundance: few
v_gene: TRBV4-1
d_gene: .
CDR3aa: CASSHTTTATNEKLFF
CDR3nt: TGCGCCAGCAGCCATACAACGACAGCAACTAATGAAAAACTGTTTTTT

j_gene: TRBJ2-3
abundance: .
v_gene: TRBV13
d_gene: TRBD1
CDR3aa: CASSPRQGTDTQYF
CDR3nt: TGTGCCAGCAGCCCTAGACAGGGTACAGATACGCAGTATTTT

j_gene: TRBJ1-1
abundance: .
v_gene: TRBV7-9
d_gene: .
CDR3aa: CASSPPGAEAFF
CDR3nt: TGTGCCAGCAGCCCCCCAGGGGCTGAAGCTTTCTTT

j_gene: TRBJ2-5
abundance: .
v_gene: TRBV7-8
d_gene: .
CDR3aa: CASSLTGIQETQYF
CDR3nt: TGTGCCAGCAGCTTAACCGGGATACAAGAGACCCAGTACTTC